This record covers a single TCR beta chain. Its antigen remains unknown. Deep level was the assay's run setting. On sorted subsets, replicate PCRs used 200 to 250 ng DNA, or 31,000 or so T cell genomes. Produced via immunoSEQ multiplex PCR; TCRdb's table is partial and in-frame only. This table has around 1.4 million clones, just under 99% appearing once. The entry originates in a study of shared clonotypes between healthy human individuals. Points from the study as a whole: Researchers sampled only blood; tissue repertoires likely differ. Naive subsets generally exceeded memory subsets in estimated richness.

V was pared by 5 bases and J by 6 bases, with 6 bases of the junction left unmatched. CDR1 and CDR2 (germline): SGHAT, FQNNGV. The CDR3 totals 13 residues. The chain recombines TRBV11-2 with TRBJ2-7; 8 nucleotides agree with TRBD2. Sequenced sample: naive CD4+ T cells sorted from blood. The subset is: CD45RA+ positively selected. The receptor was derived from a man aged 25-45 years in good health. CDR3: CASSREGGTEQYF. The CDR3 nucleotides read TGTGCCAGCAGCCGGGAGGGGGGAACCGAGCAGTACTTC. Using reference TRBV11-2 and TRBJ2-7 for the parts outside the CDR3, the full variable domain is EAGVAQSPRYKIIEKRQSVAFWCNPISGHATLYWYQQILGQGPKLLIQFQNNGVVDDSQLPKDRFSAERLKGVDSTLKIQPAKLEDSAVYLCASSREGGTEQYFGPGTRLTVT.